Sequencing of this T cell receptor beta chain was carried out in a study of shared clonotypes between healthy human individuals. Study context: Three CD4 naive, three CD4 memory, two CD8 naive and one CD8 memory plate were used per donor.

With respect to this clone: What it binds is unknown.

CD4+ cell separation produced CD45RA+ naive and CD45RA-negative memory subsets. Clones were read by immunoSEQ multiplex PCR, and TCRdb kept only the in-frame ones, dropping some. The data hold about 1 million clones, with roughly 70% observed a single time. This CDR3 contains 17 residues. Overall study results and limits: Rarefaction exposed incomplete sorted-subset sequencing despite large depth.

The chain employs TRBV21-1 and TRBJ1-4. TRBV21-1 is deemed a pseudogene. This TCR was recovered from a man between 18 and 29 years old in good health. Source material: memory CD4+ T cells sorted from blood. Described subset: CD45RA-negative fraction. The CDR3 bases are TGTGCCAGCAGTCTCTGTGTAGCTACAAGTGCAAATGAAAAACTGTTTTTT. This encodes CASSLCVATSANEKLFF.